The 22 T cell receptor beta chains below come from one sample, sequenced in a study of shared clonotypes between healthy human individuals. Sequencing was performed with immunoSEQ multiplex PCR; in TCRdb, only in-frame clones are kept and a portion is missing. The sample holds about 2 million clones, around 95% seen once. Sequences were obtained from naive CD4+ T cells sorted from blood. As to subset: CD45RA+ positively selected. The receptors here all came from a man between 18 and 29 years old in good health.

The table lists this clone with a count of one. V and J are TRBV5-1 and TRBJ2-5; 8 nucleotides line up with TRBD2. CDR1 SGHRS and CDR2 YFSETQ come from the germline V gene. This CDR3 is 14 amino acids long. V shed 4 bases and J 4 bases; nucleotides not matched to a gene: 6. DNA for the CDR3: TGCGCCAGCAGCATCGGGGGGGCCGGAGAGACCCAGTACTTC. Translated: CASSIGGAGETQYF.

The chain recombines TRBV11-3 with TRBJ2-2; TRBD1 is a possible D gene (6 bases). V was shortened by 5 bases and J by 5 bases, with 12 bases between the two germline ends. CDR1 SGHNT and CDR2 YENEEA come from the germline V gene. This CDR3 has 14 amino acids. The CDR3 nucleotides are TGTGCCAGCAGCCCGGACAGTTGGACCGGGGAGCTGTTTTTT. This gives the protein CASSPDSWTGELFF.

The chain combines TRBV6-1 with TRBJ2-7; D possibly corresponds to TRBD1 (5 bases). The CDR3 runs 15 residues. V lost 6 bases and J lost 4, with 19 bases in between. Germline V gene lookup returns CDR1 MNHNS and CDR2 SASEGT. CDR3 DNA sequence: TGTGCCAGCAGACGACAGTACTCAACCACGTACGAGCAGTACTTC. It encodes CASRRQYSTTYEQYF.

This clone is a singleton in its sample. The chain is built from TRBV7-9 and TRBJ2-3; D is ambiguous. Trimming removed 4 bases at V and 0 bases at J, with 8 bases between. The CDR3 length is 14 residues. Germline CDR1 SEHNR, CDR2 FQNEAQ (reference sequence). In nucleotides, the CDR3 is TGTGCCAGCAGCTCAACGCAAAGCACAGATACGCAGTATTTT. This gives the protein CASSSTQSTDTQYF.

V gene TRBV4-3 combines with J gene TRBJ1-2; unclear D gene. CDR3 length: 15 amino acids. V shed 1 base and J shed 8 bases, with 17 bases lying between them. Germline CDR1 and CDR2: LGHNA and YSLEER. CDR3: CASSQVGARGSGYTF. Here the CDR3 DNA reads TGCGCCAGCAGCCAAGTGGGAGCCCGGGGATCAGGCTACACCTTC.

The chain combines TRBV28 with TRBJ1-2; the D is unclear. Trimming took off 8 bases at V and 1 base at J, with 5 bases between the two ends. This CDR3 region has 11 residues. Germline V gene lookup returns CDR1 MDHEN and CDR2 SYDVKM. The CDR3 nucleotides read TGTGCCAGCTTGGGTAACTATGGCTACACCTTC. It specifies CASLGNYGYTF.

Here the CDR3 reads CASSTTTGLETEQYF. In DNA form, the CDR3 reads TGTGCCAGCAGCACAACGACAGGATTGGAAACCGAGCAGTACTTC. The chain is built from TRBV11-2 and TRBJ2-7; a possible D gene is TRBD1 (6 bases). Per germline, CDR1 SGHAT and CDR2 FQNNGV. This CDR3 region has 15 residues. Trimming left V 5 bases short and J 6 bases short, with 20 bases between.

The chain recombines TRBV6-6 with TRBJ1-5, with a possible D match to TRBD1 (6 bases). This CDR3 has 14 residues. Germline CDR1 and CDR2: MNHNY and SVGAGI (reference sequence). V was trimmed by 5 bases and J by 4 bases, leaving 12 bases between them. The CDR3 protein is CASSPRQENQPQHF. CDR3 in DNA: TGTGCCAGCAGTCCGCGACAGGAGAATCAGCCCCAGCATTTT.

The chain couples TRBV28 to TRBJ1-4; weak D call: TRBD1 (6 bases). V was cut by 6 bases and J by 3 bases, with 17 bases left in between. CDR3 length: 16 amino acids. Per germline, CDR1 MDHEN and CDR2 SYDVKM. The CDR3 reads CASSSPSRGANEKLFF. DNA of the CDR3: TGTGCCAGCAGCTCTCCATCCAGGGGAGCTAATGAAAAACTGTTTTTT.

CDR3 sequence reads: CAWSLTRDSVIEQYF. The CDR3 region has the DNA TGTGCCTGGAGCTTAACCCGGGACAGTGTTATCGAGCAGTACTTC. This rearrangement joins TRBV30 to TRBJ2-7; 7 bases line up with TRBD1. This CDR3 spans 15 amino acids. V was clipped by 3 bases and J by 6 bases; unmatched bases: 14. The germline V gene has CDR1 GTSNPN and CDR2 SVGIG (reference sequence).

The chain is built from TRBV10-3 and TRBJ2-3, with D possibly being TRBD2 (6 bases). Trimming shortened V by 10 bases and J by 0 bases, and 17 bases separated the two germline ends. Per the germline V gene, CDR1 is ENHRY and CDR2 is SYGVKD. This CDR3 contains 15 residues. The CDR3 reads CATSGRGTSTDTQYF. CDR3 nucleotide sequence: TGTGCCACCTCCGGGCGGGGCACTAGCACAGATACGCAGTATTTT.

This clone was detected once. J is TRBJ2-2 and V is TRBV6-5; tentative D call: TRBD1 (5 bases). The CDR3 runs to 14 residues. Trimming cost V 0 bases and J 6 bases, with 8 bases left between them. Germline assignment: CDR1 MNHEY and CDR2 SVGAGI. CDR3 nucleotide sequence: TGTGCCAGCAGTTACTCCAGGGCGTCCGGGGAGCTGTTTTTT. Translating gives CASSYSRASGELFF.

The chain recombines TRBV7-9 with TRBJ2-1; weak D call: TRBD2 (6 bases). V was pared by 4 bases and J by 0 bases, with 13 bases between. This CDR3 has 16 residues. Germline CDR1 reads SEHNR; CDR2 reads FQNEAQ (reference sequence). CDR3 in amino acids: CASSSLALSSYNEQFF. DNA for the CDR3: TGTGCCAGCAGCTCCCTAGCGTTAAGCTCCTACAATGAGCAGTTCTTC.

V usage is TRBV10-1 and J usage is TRBJ2-7; D gene unclear. The CDR3 spans 17 residues. Germline V CDR1 and CDR2: WNHNN, SYGVQD (reference sequence). V lost 4 bases, J lost 3 bases, and 22 bases lay in between. The CDR3 nucleotides are TGCGCCAGCAGTGGGCCAATAGAGCCCCGATGGATCTACGAGCAGTACTTC. Translation gives CASSGPIEPRWIYEQYF.

This rearrangement joins TRBV10-3 to TRBJ2-7; 7 nucleotides line up with TRBD1. V shed 7 bases and J 9 bases; nucleotides not matched to a gene: 12. Germline lookup yields CDR1 ENHRY and CDR2 SYGVKD. This CDR3 has 13 amino acids. The CDR3 protein is CAIKETGSAPQYF. Here the CDR3 DNA reads TGTGCCATCAAGGAGACAGGGAGTGCTCCGCAGTACTTC.

The chain has TRBV11-2 and TRBJ2-7, with D unclear. Trimming removed 2 bases from V and 6 bases from J, with 17 bases in between. The CDR3 totals 15 residues. Per germline, CDR1 SGHAT and CDR2 FQNNGV. CDR3 sequence: CASSLMGSPAVEQYF. In DNA, the CDR3 is TGTGCCAGCAGCTTAATGGGCAGTCCGGCTGTCGAGCAGTACTTC.

This clone has a count of ten or more. The chain links TRBV10-2 to TRBJ2-7, with 10 bases identical to TRBD2. V shed 2 bases and J 2 bases; nucleotides not matched to a gene: 3. This CDR3 contains 15 residues. Germline V lookup: CDR1 WSHSY, CDR2 SAAADI. The DNA of the CDR3 is TGCGCCAGCAGTGAGCTAGCGGGAGAAACCTACGAGCAGTACTTC. It is translated as CASSELAGETYEQYF.

The chain has TRBV9 and TRBJ1-4; TRBD1 matches at 7 bases. V trimming: 0 bases; J trimming: 6 bases; junction bases outside the gene matches: 2. The CDR3 spans 14 residues. The V gene's germline CDR1 is SGDLS and CDR2 YYNGEE. CDR3 amino acids: CASSVGGTDEKLFF. CDR3 DNA: TGTGCCAGCAGCGTAGGGGGGACAGATGAAAAACTGTTTTTT.

V is TRBV2 and J is TRBJ2-7; weak D call: TRBD2 (6 bases). Trimming left V 5 bases short and J 5 bases short, with 13 bases between. Germline CDR1 SNHLY, CDR2 FYNNEI. The length of the CDR3 is 13 residues. CDR3 sequence reads: CASSRGTPNEQYF. The CDR3 DNA follows: TGTGCCAGCAGTCGCGGGACTCCCAACGAGCAGTACTTC.

V usage is TRBV5-1 and J usage is TRBJ1-4; unclear D gene. CDR3 length: 16 residues. Deletions cut 0 bases from V and 8 bases from J, with 17 bases between. Per the germline V gene, CDR1 is SGHRS and CDR2 is YFSETQ. The CDR3 loop reads CASSLAAGLKGEKLFF. CDR3 in DNA: TGCGCCAGCAGCTTGGCCGCCGGACTGAAGGGAGAAAAACTGTTTTTT.

The rearrangement links TRBV6-1 to TRBJ2-7, with 7 bases that match TRBD1. Looked up from germline, CDR1 is MNHNS and CDR2 is SASEGT. V was pared by 3 bases and J by 4 bases, with 21 bases of the junction left unmatched. There are 19 residues in the CDR3. CDR3: CASSDRGIGLGIRDYEQYF. The CDR3 bases are TGTGCCAGCAGTGACAGGGGGATTGGATTGGGGATTCGGGATTACGAGCAGTACTTC.

The J gene is TRBJ2-4, the V gene TRBV28; unclear D gene. CDR1 MDHEN and CDR2 SYDVKM come from the germline V gene. CDR3 size: 16 residues. Trimming removed 2 bases from V and 3 bases from J, with 14 bases in between. CDR3 region: CASSLIWGTGKNIQYF. In nucleotides, the CDR3 is TGTGCCAGCAGTTTAATATGGGGAACGGGCAAAAACATTCAGTACTTC. Looking up the rest from reference TRBV28 and TRBJ2-4 gives the full variable domain: DVKVTQSSRYLVKRTGEKVFLECVQDMDHENMFWYRQDPGLGLRLIYFSYDVKMKEKGDIPEGYSVSREKKERFSLILESASTNQTSMYLCASSLIWGTGKNIQYFGAGTRLSVL.